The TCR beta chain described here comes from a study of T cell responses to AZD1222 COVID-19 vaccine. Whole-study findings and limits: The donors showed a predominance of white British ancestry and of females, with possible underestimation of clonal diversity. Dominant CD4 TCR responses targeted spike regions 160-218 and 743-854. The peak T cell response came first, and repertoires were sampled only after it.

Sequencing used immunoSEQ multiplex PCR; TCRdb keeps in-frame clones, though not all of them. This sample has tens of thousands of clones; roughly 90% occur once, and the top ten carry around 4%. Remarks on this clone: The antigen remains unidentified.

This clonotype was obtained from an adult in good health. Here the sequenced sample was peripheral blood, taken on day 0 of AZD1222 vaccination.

The CDR3 here is CASSLGGQGAREQFF. The DNA for the CDR3 is TGTGCCAGCAGCTTGGGGGGACAGGGGGCACGTGAGCAGTTCTTC. The chain combines TRBV5-5 with TRBJ2-1; 12 bases map to TRBD1. CDR1 SGHKS and CDR2 YYEKEE come from the germline V gene (reference sequence). Germline trimming cut 0 bases from V and 9 bases from J; bases unmatched to any gene: 4. The CDR3 is 15 residues long.